This TCR beta chain stems from a study of spatial heterogeneity in lung cancer. General study points: Expanded TCRs classified as ubiquitous or regional were counted, and these counts tracked ubiquitous and regional nonsynonymous mutations, respectively. Higher tumor mutation counts went along with higher counts of expanded intratumoral alpha and beta TCRs.

There are many counts of this clonotype. Its antigen remains unknown. The sample's time point: sample taken at primary tumor resection. The approximately 72 donors had untreated early-stage non-small cell lung cancer. Whole RNA, isolated from tumor, nontumor lung or frozen PBMC, was sequenced without prior sorting. Trimming left V 6 bases short and J 1 base short, with 13 bases between. Germline CDR1 MDHEN, CDR2 SYDVKM. The CDR3 consists of 15 residues. The study tagged each TCR cDNA molecule with a unique molecular identifier. TCRdb analysed the 5' RACE reads with MiXCR anew, one entry per CDR3 protein. The sample shows around 95,000 distinct CDR3 sequences, approximately 4% of them seen only once.

This sequence originates from a male donor with early-stage non-small cell lung cancer. V usage is TRBV28 and J usage is TRBJ1-5; no reliable D call. This material consisted of lung tumor tissue, taken at surgery. CDR3 sequence (DNA): TGTGCCAGCAGGTATTACGTCTTCAGCAATCAGCCCCAGCATTTT. As protein: CASRYYVFSNQPQHF.